Listed below are T cell receptor beta chains from one sample, sequenced in a study of technical replicates of blood from a handful of donors. The method was immunoSEQ multiplex PCR; TCRdb's version includes in-frame clones alone and lacks a portion of them. The data hold approximately 100,000 clones, with approximately 94% observed a single time. The sequencing sample was made of T cells isolated from PBMCs. The receptors were sampled from a human donor in good health. Both conserved end residues are part of each CDR3. D genes are given only for firm matches. Clone size is shown for a subset of rows, as once, few, many or a class of expanded clone.

v_gene,d_gene,abundance,j_gene,CDR3aa,CDR3nt
TRBV25-1,NA,NA,TRBJ1-5,CASSESGPPNQPQHF,TGTGCCAGCAGTGAGTCAGGGCCCCCCAATCAGCCCCAGCATTTT
TRBV19,TRBD1,NA,TRBJ1-4,CASSITGGSGEKLFF,TGTGCCAGTAGTATCACAGGGGGCTCGGGTGAAAAACTGTTTTTT
TRBV2,TRBD2,NA,TRBJ2-3,CASRARGGLANTDTQYF,TGTGCCAGCAGAGCTCGCGGTGGACTAGCGAACACAGATACGCAGTATTTT
TRBV4-1,TRBD1,NA,TRBJ1-2,CASSQAGGDYGYTF,TGCGCCAGCAGCCAAGCAGGGGGCGACTATGGCTACACCTTC
TRBV21-1,NA,once,TRBJ1-5,CASSFRGGVNQPQHF,TGTGCCAGCAGCTTCAGGGGAGGGGTCAATCAGCCCCAGCATTTT
TRBV7-9,NA,NA,TRBJ1-2,CASSLSESAFGYTF,TGTGCCAGCAGCTTATCAGAATCCGCATTTGGCTACACCTTC
TRBV10-1,TRBD2,NA,TRBJ2-5,CASSDSGRRQETQYF,TGCGCCAGCAGTGACAGCGGGAGAAGGCAAGAGACCCAGTACTTC
TRBV7-9,NA,once,TRBJ1-2,CASTPSADNYGYTF,TGTGCCAGCACCCCCTCCGCGGATAACTATGGCTACACCTTC
TRBV30,NA,NA,TRBJ2-7,CAWSTSEKSSYEQYF,TGTGCCTGGAGTACCTCCGAGAAAAGCTCCTACGAGCAGTACTTC
TRBV5-4,TRBD1,NA,TRBJ2-7,CASRPGQGVYEQYF,TGTGCCAGCAGGCCGGGACAGGGGGTGTACGAGCAGTACTTC